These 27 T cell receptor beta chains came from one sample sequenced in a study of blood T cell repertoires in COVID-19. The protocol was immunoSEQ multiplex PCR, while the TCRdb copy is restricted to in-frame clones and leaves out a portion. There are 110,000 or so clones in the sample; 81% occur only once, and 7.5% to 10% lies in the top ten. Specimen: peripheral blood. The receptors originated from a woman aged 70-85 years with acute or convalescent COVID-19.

CDR3 coding DNA: TGTGCCAGCAGCCGTGCCAGGGCCGTCAATGAGCAGTTCTTC. It yields the protein CASSRARAVNEQFF. The V and J genes are TRBV7-8 and TRBJ2-1; maybe TRBD1 (5 bases). The CDR3 has 14 residues. V gave up 5 bases and J gave up 6 bases, with 14 bases separating them. CDR1 SGHVS and CDR2 FQNEAQ come from the germline V gene. Using reference TRBV7-8 and TRBJ2-1 for the parts outside the CDR3, the full variable domain is GAGVSQSPRYKVAKRGQDVALRCDPISGHVSLFWYQQALGQGPEFLTYFQNEAQLDKSGLPSDRFFAERPEGSVSTLKIQRTQQEDSAVYLCASSRARAVNEQFFGPGTRLTVL.

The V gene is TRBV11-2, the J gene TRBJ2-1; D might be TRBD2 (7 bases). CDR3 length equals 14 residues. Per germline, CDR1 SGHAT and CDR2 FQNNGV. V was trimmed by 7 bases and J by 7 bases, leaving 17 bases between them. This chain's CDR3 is CASTIGGARNEQFF. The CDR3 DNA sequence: TGTGCCAGCACCATTGGGGGGGCTAGAAATGAGCAGTTCTTC.

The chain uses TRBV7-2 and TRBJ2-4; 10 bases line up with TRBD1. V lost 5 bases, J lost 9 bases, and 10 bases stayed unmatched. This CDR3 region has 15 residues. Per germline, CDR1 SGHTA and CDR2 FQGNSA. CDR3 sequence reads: CASSPDRGTTSIQYF. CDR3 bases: TGTGCCAGCAGCCCGGACAGGGGGACGACAAGCATTCAGTACTTC.

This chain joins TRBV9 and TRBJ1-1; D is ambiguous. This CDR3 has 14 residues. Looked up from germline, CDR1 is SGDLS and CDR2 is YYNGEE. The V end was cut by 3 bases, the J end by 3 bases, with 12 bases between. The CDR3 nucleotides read TGTGCCAGCAGCGCCCGGGGAGGGTACACTGAAGCTTTCTTT. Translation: CASSARGGYTEAFF.

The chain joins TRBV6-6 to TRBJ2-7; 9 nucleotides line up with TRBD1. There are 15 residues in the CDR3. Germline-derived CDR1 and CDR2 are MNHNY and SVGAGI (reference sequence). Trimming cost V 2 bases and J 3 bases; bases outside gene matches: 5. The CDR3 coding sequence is TGTGCCAGCAGTTACAGGGGACAGGGCGACTACGAGCAGTACTTC. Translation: CASSYRGQGDYEQYF.

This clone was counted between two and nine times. CDR3 DNA sequence: TGTGCCAGCAGCCAGGGCCCTGAAGCTTTCTTT. It codes for CASSQGPEAFF. This rearrangement joins TRBV7-9 to TRBJ1-1; a possible D gene is TRBD1 (5 bases). V lost 5 bases and J 6 bases, leaving 7 bases between the germline ends. From germline, CDR1 is SEHNR and CDR2 FQNEAQ (reference sequence). The CDR3 has 11 residues. The full variable domain, in which reference TRBV7-9 and TRBJ1-1 provide the parts outside the CDR3, is DTGVSQNPRHKITKRGQNVTFRCDPISEHNRLYWYRQTLGQGPEFLTYFQNEAQLEKSRLLSDRFSAERPKGSFSTLEIQRTEQGDSAMYLCASSQGPEAFFGQGTRLTVV.

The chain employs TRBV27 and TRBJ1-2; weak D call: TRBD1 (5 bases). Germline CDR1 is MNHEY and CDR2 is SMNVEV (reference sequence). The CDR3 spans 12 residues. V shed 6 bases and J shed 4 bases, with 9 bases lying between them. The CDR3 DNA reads TGTGCCAGCAGGGACACTTTCTATGGCTACACCTTC. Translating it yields CASRDTFYGYTF.

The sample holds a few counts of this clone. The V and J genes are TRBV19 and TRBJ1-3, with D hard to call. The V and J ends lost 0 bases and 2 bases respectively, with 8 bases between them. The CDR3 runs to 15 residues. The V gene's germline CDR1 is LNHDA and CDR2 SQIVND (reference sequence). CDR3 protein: CASSIDITTGNTIYF. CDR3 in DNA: TGTGCCAGTAGTATAGATATCACAACTGGAAACACCATATATTTT.

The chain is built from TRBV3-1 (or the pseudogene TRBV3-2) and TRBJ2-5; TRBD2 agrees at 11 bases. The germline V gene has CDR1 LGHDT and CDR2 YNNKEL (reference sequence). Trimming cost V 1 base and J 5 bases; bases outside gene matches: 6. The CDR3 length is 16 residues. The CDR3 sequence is CASSQGGPSGGETQYF. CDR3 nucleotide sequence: TGTGCCAGCAGCCAAGGAGGCCCTAGCGGGGGGGAGACCCAGTACTTC.

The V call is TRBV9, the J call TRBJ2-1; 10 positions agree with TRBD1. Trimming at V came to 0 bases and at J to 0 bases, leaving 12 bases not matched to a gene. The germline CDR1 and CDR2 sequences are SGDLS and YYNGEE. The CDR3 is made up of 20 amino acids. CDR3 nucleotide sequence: TGTGCCAGCAGCGTAGCTCAACCGGGACAGGGGTCTCGCTCCTACAATGAGCAGTTCTTC. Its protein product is CASSVAQPGQGSRSYNEQFF.

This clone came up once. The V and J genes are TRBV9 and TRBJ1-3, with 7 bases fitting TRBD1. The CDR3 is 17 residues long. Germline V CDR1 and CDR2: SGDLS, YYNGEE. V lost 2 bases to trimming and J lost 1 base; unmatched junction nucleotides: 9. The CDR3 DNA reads TGTGCCAGCAGCGTGGGGACCAGGGGGATATCTGGAAACACCATATATTTT. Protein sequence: CASSVGTRGISGNTIYF.

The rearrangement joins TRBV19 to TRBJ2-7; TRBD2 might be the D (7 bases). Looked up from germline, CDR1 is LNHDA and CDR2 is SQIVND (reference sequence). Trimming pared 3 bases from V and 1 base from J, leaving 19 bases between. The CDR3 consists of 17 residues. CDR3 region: CASSISVGGTPSYEQYF. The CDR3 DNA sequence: TGTGCCAGTAGTATTTCAGTCGGGGGGACACCATCCTACGAGCAGTACTTC. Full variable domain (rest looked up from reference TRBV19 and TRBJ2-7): DGGITQSPKYLFRKEGQNVTLSCEQNLNHDAMYWYRQDPGQGLRLIYYSQIVNDFQKGDIAEGYSVSREKKESFPLTVTSAQKNPTAFYLCASSISVGGTPSYEQYFGPGTRLTVT.

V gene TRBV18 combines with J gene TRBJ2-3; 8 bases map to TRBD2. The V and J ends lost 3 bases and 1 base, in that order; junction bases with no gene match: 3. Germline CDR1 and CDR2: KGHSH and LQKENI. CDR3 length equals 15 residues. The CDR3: CASSPGLAGTDTQYF. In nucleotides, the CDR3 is TGTGCCAGCTCACCCGGACTAGCAGGCACAGATACGCAGTATTTT. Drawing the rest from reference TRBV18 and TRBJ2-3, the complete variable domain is NAGVMQNPRHLVRRRGQEARLRCSPMKGHSHVYWYRQLPEEGLKFMVYLQKENIIDESGMPKERFSAEFPKEGPSILRIQQVVRGDSAAYFCASSPGLAGTDTQYFGPGTRLTVL.

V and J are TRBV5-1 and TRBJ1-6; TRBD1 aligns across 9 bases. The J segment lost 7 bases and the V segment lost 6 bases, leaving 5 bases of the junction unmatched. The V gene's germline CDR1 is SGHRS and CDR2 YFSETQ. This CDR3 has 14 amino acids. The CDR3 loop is CASNVGTGNSPLHF. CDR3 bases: TGCGCCAGCAACGTCGGGACAGGGAATTCACCCCTCCACTTT.

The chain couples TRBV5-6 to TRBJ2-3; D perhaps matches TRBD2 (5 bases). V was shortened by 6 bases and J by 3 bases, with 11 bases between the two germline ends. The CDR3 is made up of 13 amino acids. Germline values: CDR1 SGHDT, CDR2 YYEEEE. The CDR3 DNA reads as TGTGCCAGCATCGCGGGTGTGACAGATACGCAGTATTTT. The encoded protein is CASIAGVTDTQYF.

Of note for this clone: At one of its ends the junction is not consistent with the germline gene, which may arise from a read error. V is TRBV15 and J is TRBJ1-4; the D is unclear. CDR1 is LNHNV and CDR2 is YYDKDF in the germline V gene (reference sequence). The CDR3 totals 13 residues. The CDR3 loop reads CATSRDRGAFERF. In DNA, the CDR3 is TGTGCCACCAGCAGAGATCGGGGAGCCTTCGAGCGTTTT.

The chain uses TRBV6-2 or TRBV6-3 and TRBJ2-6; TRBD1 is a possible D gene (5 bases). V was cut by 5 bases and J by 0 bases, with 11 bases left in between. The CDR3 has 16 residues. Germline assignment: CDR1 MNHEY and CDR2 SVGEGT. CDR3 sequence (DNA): TGTGCCAGCAGTAAACAGGCCTACTCTGGGGCCAACGTCCTGACTTTC. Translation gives CASSKQAYSGANVLTF.

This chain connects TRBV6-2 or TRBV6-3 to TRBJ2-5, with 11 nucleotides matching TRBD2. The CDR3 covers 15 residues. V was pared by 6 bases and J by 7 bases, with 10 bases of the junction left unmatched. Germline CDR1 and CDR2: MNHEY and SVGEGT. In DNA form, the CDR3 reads TGTGCCAGCAGCCAGACCCTAGCGGGGGGCGCGACCCAGTACTTC. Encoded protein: CASSQTLAGGATQYF.

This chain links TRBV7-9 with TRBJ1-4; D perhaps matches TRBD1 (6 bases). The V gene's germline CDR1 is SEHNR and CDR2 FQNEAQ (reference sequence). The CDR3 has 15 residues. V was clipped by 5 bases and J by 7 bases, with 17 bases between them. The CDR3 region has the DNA TGTGCCAGCAGCCCCCAGGGGTGGTCCGGTGAAAAACTGTTTTTT. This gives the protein CASSPQGWSGEKLFF.

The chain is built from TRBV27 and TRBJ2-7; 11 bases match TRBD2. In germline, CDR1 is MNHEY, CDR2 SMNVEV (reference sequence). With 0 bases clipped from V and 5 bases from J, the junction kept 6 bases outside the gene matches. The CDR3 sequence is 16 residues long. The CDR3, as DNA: TGTGCCAGCAGTTTATCCGCACTAGCGGGAGCCCACGAGCAGTACTTC. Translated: CASSLSALAGAHEQYF.

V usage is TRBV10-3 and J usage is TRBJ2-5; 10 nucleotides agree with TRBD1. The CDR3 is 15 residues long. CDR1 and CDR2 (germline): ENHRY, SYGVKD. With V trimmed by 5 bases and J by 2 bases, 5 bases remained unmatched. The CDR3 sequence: CAISPDRGYQETQYF. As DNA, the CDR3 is TGTGCCATCAGTCCGGACAGGGGGTATCAAGAGACCCAGTACTTC.

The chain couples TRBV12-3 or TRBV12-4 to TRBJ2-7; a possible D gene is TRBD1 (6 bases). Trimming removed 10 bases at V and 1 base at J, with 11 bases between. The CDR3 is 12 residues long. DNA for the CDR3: TGTGCCACTCAGGGGAGTTCCTACGAGCAGTACTTC. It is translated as CATQGSSYEQYF.

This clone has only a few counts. The CDR3 bases are TGTGCCAGCAGTCTCGACAGGGGTACAGATACGCAGTATTTT. Protein: CASSLDRGTDTQYF. The V call is TRBV27, the J call TRBJ2-3; 8 positions agree with TRBD1. V gave up 5 bases and J gave up 3 bases; unmatched junction bases: 4. Germline V gene sequence: CDR1 MNHEY, CDR2 SMNVEV (reference sequence). The CDR3 runs 14 residues.

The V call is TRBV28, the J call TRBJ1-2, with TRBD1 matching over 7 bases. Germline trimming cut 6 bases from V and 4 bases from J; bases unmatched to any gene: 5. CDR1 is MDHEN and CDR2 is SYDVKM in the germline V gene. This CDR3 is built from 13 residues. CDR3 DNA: TGTGCCAGCAGCCTGACAGGGCCCTATGGCTACACCTTC. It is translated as CASSLTGPYGYTF.

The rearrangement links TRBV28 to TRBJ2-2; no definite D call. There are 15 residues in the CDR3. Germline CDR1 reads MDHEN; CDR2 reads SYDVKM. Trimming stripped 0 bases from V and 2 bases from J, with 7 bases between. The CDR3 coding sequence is TGTGCCAGCAGTTTATGGTCTGTTAACACCGGGGAGCTGTTTTTT. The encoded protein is CASSLWSVNTGELFF.

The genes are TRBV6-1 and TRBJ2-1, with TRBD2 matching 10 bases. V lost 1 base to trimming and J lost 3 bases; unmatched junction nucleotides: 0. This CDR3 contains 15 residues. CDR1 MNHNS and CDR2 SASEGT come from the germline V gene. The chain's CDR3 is CASSEGLAGYNEQFF. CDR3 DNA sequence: TGTGCCAGCAGTGAAGGACTAGCGGGCTACAATGAGCAGTTCTTC.

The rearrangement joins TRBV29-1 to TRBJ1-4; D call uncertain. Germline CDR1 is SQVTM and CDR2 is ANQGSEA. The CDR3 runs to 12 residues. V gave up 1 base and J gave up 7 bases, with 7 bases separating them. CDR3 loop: CSVEGGGEKLFF. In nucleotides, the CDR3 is TGCAGCGTTGAAGGAGGAGGTGAAAAACTGTTTTTT.